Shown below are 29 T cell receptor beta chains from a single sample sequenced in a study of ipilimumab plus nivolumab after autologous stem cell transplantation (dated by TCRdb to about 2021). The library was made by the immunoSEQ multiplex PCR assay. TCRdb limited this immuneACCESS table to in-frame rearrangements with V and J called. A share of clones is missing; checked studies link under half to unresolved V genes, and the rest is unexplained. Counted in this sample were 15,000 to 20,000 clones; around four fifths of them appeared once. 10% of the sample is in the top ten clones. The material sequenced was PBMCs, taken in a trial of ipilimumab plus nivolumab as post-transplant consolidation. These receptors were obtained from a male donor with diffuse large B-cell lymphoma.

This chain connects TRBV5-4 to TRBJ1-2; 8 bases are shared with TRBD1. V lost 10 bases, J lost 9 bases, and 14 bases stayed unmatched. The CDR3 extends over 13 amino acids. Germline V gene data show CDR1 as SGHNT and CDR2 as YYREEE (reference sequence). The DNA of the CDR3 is TGTGCCGGGTCCGGGACAGGAAGCATCAGCTACACCTTC. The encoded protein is CAGSGTGSISYTF.

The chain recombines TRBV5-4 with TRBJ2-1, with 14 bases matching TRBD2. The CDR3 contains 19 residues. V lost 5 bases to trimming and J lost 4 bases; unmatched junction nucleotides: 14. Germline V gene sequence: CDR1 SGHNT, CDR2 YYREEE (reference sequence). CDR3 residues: CASSLRTSGGRWRYNEQFF. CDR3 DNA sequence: TGTGCCAGCAGTCTCAGGACTAGCGGGGGGCGGTGGAGGTACAATGAGCAGTTCTTC.

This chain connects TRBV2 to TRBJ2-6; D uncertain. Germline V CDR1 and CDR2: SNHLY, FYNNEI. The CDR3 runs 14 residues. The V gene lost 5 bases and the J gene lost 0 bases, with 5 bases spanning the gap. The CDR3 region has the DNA TGTGCCAGCAGTAGGAGCTCTGGGGCCAACGTCCTGACTTTC. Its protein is CASSRSSGANVLTF.

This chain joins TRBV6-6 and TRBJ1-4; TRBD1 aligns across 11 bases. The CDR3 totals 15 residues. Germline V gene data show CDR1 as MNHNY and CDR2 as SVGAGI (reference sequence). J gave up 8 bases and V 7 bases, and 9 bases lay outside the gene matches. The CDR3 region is CASILRTGGSEKLFF. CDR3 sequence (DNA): TGTGCCAGCATCCTTAGGACAGGGGGCTCAGAAAAACTGTTTTTT.

The CDR3 DNA reads TGTGCCAGCAGCGACCGAGCGGGGGACAGCACAGATACGCAGTATTTT. As protein: CASSDRAGDSTDTQYF. The V and J genes are TRBV9 and TRBJ2-3, with TRBD2 identical over 8 bases. The germline CDR1 and CDR2 sequences are SGDLS and YYNGEE. The CDR3 consists of 16 residues. V lost 3 bases to trimming and J lost 0 bases; unmatched junction nucleotides: 6.

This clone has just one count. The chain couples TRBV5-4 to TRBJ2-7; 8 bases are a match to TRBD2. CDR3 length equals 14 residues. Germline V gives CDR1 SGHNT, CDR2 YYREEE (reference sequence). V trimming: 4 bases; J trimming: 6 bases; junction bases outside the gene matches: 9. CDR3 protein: CASSTGGAFIEQYF. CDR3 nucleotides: TGTGCCAGCAGCACCGGGGGGGCATTCATCGAGCAGTACTTC.

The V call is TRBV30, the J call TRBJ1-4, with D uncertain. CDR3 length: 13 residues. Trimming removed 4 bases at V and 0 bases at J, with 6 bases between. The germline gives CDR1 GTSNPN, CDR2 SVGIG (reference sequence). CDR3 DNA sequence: TGTGCCTGGACATCTGCAACTAATGAAAAACTGTTTTTT. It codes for CAWTSATNEKLFF.

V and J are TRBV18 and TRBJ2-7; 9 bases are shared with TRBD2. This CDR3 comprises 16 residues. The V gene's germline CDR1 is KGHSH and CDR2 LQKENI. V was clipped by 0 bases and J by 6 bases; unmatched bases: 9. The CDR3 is CASSPPSGGSAIEQYF. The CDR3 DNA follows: TGTGCCAGCTCACCACCCAGCGGGGGGTCTGCGATCGAGCAGTACTTC. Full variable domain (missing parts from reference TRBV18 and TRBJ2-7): NAGVMQNPRHLVRRRGQEARLRCSPMKGHSHVYWYRQLPEEGLKFMVYLQKENIIDESGMPKERFSAEFPKEGPSILRIQQVVRGDSAAYFCASSPPSGGSAIEQYFGPGTRLTVT.

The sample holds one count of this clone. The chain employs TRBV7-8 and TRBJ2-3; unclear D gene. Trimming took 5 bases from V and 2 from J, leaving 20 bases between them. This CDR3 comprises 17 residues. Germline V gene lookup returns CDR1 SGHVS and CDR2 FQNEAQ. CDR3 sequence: CASSPKLVSVVTDTQYF. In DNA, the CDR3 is TGTGCCAGCAGCCCTAAATTGGTTTCAGTGGTCACAGATACGCAGTATTTT.

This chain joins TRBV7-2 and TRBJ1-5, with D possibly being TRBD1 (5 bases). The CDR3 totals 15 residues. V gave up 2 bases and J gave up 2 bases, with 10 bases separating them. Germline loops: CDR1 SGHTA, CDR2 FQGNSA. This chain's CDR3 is CASSLSAGGNQPQHF. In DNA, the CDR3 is TGTGCCAGCAGCTTATCGGCGGGGGGCAATCAGCCCCAGCATTTT. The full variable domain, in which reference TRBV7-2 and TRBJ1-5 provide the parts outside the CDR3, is GAGVSQSPSNKVTEKGKDVELRCDPISGHTALYWYRQSLGQGLEFLIYFQGNSAPDKSGLPSDRFSAERTGGSVSTLTIQRTQQEDSAVYLCASSLSAGGNQPQHFGDGTRLSIL.

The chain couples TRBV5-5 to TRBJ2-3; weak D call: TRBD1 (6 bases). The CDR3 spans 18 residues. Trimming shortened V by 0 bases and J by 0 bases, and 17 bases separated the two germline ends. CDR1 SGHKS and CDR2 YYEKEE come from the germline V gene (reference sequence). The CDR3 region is CASSLVLIGQRSTDTQYF. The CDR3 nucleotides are TGTGCCAGCAGCTTGGTCTTAATAGGACAGAGAAGCACAGATACGCAGTATTTT.

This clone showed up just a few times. The CDR3 bases are TGTGCCAGCAGGGGAAGGGATAGCGGGGGGGCCCCAGAGACCCAGTACTTC. It encodes CASRGRDSGGAPETQYF. The chain carries TRBV7-8 and TRBJ2-5; 11 bases match TRBD2. This CDR3 is 17 amino acids long. CDR1 is SGHVS, CDR2 FQNEAQ, per germline. The trim removed 6 bases at V and 4 bases at J, leaving 13 bases unmatched.

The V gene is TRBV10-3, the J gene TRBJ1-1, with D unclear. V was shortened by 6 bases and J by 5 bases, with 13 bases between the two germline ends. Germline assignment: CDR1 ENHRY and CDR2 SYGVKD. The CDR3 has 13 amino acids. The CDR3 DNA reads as TGTGCCATCAGAGATGGGGATGAGACTGAAGCTTTCTTT. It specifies CAIRDGDETEAFF.

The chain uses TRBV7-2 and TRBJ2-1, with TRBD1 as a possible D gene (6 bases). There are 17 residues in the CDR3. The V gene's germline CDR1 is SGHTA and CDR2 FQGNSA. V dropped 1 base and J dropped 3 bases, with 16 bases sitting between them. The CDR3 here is CASSLDRARTYYNEQFF. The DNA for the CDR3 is TGTGCCAGCAGCTTAGACAGGGCCCGCACTTACTACAATGAGCAGTTCTTC.

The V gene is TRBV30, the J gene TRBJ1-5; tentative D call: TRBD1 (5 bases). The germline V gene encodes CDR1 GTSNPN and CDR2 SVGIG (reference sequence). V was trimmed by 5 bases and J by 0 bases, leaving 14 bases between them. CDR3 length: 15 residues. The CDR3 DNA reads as TGTGCCTGGGACGAAAAGGGGTATAGCAATCAGCCCCAGCATTTT. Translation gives CAWDEKGYSNQPQHF.

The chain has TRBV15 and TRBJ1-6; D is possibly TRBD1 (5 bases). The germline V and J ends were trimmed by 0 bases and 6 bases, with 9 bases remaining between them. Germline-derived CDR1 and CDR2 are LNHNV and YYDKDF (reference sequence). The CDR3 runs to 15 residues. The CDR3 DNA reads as TGTGCCACCAGCAGAGACCTGGGGGGTAATTCACCCCTCCACTTT. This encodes CATSRDLGGNSPLHF.

The CDR3 region has the DNA TGTGCCAGCAGCCAAGACGTCCGGGGTACGCAGTATTTT. It is translated as CASSQDVRGTQYF. V gene TRBV14 combines with J gene TRBJ2-3, with D perhaps matching TRBD2 (5 bases). V lost 0 bases and J lost 8, with 9 bases in between. Germline lookup yields CDR1 SGHDN and CDR2 FVKESK. The CDR3 has 13 residues.

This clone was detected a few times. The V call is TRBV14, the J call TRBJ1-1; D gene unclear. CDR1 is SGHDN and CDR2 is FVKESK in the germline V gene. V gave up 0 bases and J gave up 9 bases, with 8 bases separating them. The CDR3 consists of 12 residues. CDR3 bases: TGTGCCAGCAGCCAAGATCACAGTAAAGCTTTCTTT. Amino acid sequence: CASSQDHSKAFF.

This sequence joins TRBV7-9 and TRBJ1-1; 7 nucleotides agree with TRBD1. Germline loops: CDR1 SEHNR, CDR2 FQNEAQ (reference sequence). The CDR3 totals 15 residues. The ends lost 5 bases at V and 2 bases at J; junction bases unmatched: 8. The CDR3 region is CASSPNQGGNTEAFF. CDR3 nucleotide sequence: TGTGCCAGCAGCCCAAACCAGGGGGGAAACACTGAAGCTTTCTTT.

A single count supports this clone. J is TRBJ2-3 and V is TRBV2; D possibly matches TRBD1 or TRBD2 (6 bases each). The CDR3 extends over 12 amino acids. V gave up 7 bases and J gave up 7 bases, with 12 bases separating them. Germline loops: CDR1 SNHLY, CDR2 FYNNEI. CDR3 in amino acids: CASKNRDYTQYF. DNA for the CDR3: TGTGCCAGCAAAAACAGGGACTATACGCAGTATTTT.

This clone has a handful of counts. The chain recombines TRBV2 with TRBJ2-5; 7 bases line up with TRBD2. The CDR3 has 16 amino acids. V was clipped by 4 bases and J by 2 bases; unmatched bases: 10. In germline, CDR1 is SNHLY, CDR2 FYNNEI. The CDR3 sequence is CASSGGAGSIQETQYF. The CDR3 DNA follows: TGTGCCAGCAGTGGAGGAGCGGGGTCAATTCAAGAGACCCAGTACTTC.

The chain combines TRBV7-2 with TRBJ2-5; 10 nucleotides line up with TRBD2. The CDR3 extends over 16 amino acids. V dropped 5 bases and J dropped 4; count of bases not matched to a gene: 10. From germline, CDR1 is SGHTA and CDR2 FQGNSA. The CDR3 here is CASSGGAGLAVETQYF. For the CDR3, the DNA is TGTGCCAGCAGCGGGGGGGCTGGACTAGCGGTAGAGACCCAGTACTTC.

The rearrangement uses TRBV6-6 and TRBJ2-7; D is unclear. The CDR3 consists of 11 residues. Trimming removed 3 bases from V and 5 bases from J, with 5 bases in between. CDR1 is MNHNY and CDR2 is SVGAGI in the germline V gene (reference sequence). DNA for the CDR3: TGTGCCAGCAGTTATGCAAACGAGCAGTACTTC. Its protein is CASSYANEQYF.

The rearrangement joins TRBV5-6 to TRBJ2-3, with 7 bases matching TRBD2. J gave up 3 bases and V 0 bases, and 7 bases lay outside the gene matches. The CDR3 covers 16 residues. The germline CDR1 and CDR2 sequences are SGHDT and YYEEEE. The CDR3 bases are TGTGCCAGCAGCTTGGCCCCGGGGGGAAGGACAGATACGCAGTATTTT. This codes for CASSLAPGGRTDTQYF.

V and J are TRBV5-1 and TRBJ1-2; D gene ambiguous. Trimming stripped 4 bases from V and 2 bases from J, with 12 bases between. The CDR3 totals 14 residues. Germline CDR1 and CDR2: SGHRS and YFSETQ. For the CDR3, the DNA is TGCGCCAGCAGCGAACCGGGGAGCAACTATGGCTACACCTTC. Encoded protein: CASSEPGSNYGYTF.

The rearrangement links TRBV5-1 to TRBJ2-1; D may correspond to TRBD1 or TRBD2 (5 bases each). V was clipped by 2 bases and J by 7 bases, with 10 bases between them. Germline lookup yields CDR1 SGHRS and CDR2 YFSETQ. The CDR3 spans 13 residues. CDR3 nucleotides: TGCGCCAGCAGCTTCGAGGGGCCGAATGAGCAGTTCTTC. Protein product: CASSFEGPNEQFF.

CDR3 region: CASSSQGSSYNEQFF. CDR3 sequence (DNA): TGTGCCAGCAGCTCGCAGGGGAGCTCCTACAATGAGCAGTTCTTC. The genes are TRBV5-4 and TRBJ2-1; maybe TRBD1 (6 bases). The CDR3 loop spans 15 amino acids. Germline V gives CDR1 SGHNT, CDR2 YYREEE (reference sequence). Deletions cut 3 bases from V and 0 bases from J, with 10 bases between.

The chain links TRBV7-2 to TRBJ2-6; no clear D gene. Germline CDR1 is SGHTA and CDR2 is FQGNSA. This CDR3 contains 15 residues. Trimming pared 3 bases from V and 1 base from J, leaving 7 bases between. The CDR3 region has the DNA TGTGCCAGCAGCTTCGGAGCATCTGGGGCCAACGTCCTGACTTTC. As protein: CASSFGASGANVLTF.

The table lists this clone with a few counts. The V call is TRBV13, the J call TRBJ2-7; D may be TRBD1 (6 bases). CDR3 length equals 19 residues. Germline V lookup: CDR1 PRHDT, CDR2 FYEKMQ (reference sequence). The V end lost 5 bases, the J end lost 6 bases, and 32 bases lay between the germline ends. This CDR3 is CASSAGLVTQGLNYGEQYF. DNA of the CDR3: TGTGCCAGCAGCGCTGGGCTTGTAACGCAGGGGCTAAACTACGGCGAGCAGTACTTC.